This record looks at one T cell receptor (beta chain) sequence and its context. No cognate antigen has been identified for it. One base away there is no much larger clone; base qualities are not given. Whole blood was collected in K2EDTA tubes by collaborating institutions according to the institutions' own protocols. For TCRbeta analysis, collaborator samples were shipped as frozen whole blood, as isolated PBMCs, or as DNA extracted from either sample type. The sample belongs to a study of blood T cell repertoires in COVID-19 (dated by TCRdb to 2020 to 2022). A note on the overall study: Samples from collaborators originated in the United States, Italy and Spain and spanned both the acute and convalescent phases of COVID-19. Where available, HLA class I and class II types were taken from metadata supplied by the sample provider and were not determined by assay-based typing. The prospective study material was composed of cDNA or gDNA derived from T cells, B-cell-depleted T cells, or PBMCs. The sample metadata nearly always contained a de-identified subject ID, COVID-19 status, age in years and sex. The dataset comprised deeply sampled blood TCRbeta repertoires from subjects exposed to, actively infected with, or recovered from COVID-19. The samples were drawn from two sources: the first 160 participants of the ongoing ImmuneRACE study, and 1,000 to 1,500 subjects contributed by 6 global collaborators. The repertoires were released in a freely available public database intended as a resource for research on the immune response to SARS-CoV-2.

The paper as a whole reports these results and caveats: The amount of clinical and demographic metadata varied by source and participant and was provided uncurated.

The CDR3 numbers 14 residues from cysteine through phenylalanine. Only the CDR3 portion is preserved as DNA: 42 bases, with reading frame beginning at the first base. V is trimmed back by 4 bases and J by 5 bases, and the junction contains 8 bases that no gene match accounts for. The germline V gene (reference sequence) provides CDR1 SGHKS and CDR2 YYEKEE. The immunoSEQ Assay, a bias-controlled multiplex PCR, was used to amplify TCRbeta CDR3 regions from genomic DNA. The authors processed their data as follows. The number of nucleated cells in each sample was estimated by amplification of reference gene primers within the assay. Sequence reads were collapsed and filtered to measure the absolute abundance of every unique TCRbeta CDR3 rearrangement. For each sample, productive Simpson clonality was calculated as the square root of Simpson's diversity index across productive rearrangements. The clones in this table, taken by TCRdb from immuneACCESS, are in-frame only. Not every clone is retained; where verified, under half of the shortfall comes from an unresolved V gene, and the cause of the rest is unknown. The V and J calls and the clone size are those of that table, but D and trimming were determined from the DNA. A total of about 140,000 clones appear in this sample, around 87% of them only once. The top ten clonotypes cover under 6.5% of the sample.

The receptor chain draws on TRBV5-5 and TRBJ1-2; TRBD1 agrees with 7 junctional bases. The sequencing sample was made of peripheral blood. The receptor was isolated from a human donor in a cohort sampled during active COVID-19. CDR3 loop: CASSHRQGWYGYTF. The nucleotides read TGTGCCAGCAGCCACAGACAGGGATGGTATGGCTACACCTTC.